This is a list of T cell receptor beta chains from one sample in a study of cytomegalovirus exposure and HLA in healthy donors. Sequenced by immunoSEQ multiplex PCR; TCRdb stores in-frame clones only, minus some. The sample lists over 150,000 clones; roughly 77% were seen once. Source material: PBMCs. These TCRs come from a woman aged 50 to 65 in good health and CMV-seropositive. The CDR3 runs from the conserved cysteine through the conserved F or W. D genes are given only for firm matches. The size field is filled for only some rows; it gives once, few, many or a size class.

v_call	clone_size	d_call	j_call	cdr3_aa	cdr3_nt
TRBV12-5	few	TRBD1	TRBJ2-1	CASGLVHGTGTQLHEQFF	TGTGCTAGTGGTTTGGTACATGGGACAGGGACTCAGCTTCATGAGCAGTTCTTC
TRBV9	-	-	TRBJ2-3	CASSPPLGLGTDTQYF	TGTGCCAGCAGCCCTCCTTTGGGACTCGGCACAGATACGCAGTATTTT
TRBV11-3	-	TRBD2	TRBJ2-3	CASSYLAGEATDTQYF	TGTGCCAGCAGCTATTTAGCGGGGGAGGCCACAGATACGCAGTATTTT
TRBV7-9	-	TRBD1	TRBJ2-7	CSSSLAGGGTGGYEQYF	TGTTCCAGCAGCTTAGCAGGAGGGGGGACAGGGGGCTACGAGCAGTACTTC
TRBV9	-	-	TRBJ2-1	CASTPLSGVSYNEQFF	TGTGCCAGCACCCCCCTCAGCGGCGTCTCCTACAATGAGCAGTTCTTC
TRBV27	-	-	TRBJ2-1	CASTLRFGTGYNEQFF	TGTGCCAGCACCCTCCGGTTCGGGACTGGGTACAATGAGCAGTTCTTC
TRBV7-2	-	-	TRBJ1-2	CASSLRGNGYTF	TGTGCCAGCAGCTTAAGAGGAAATGGCTACACCTTC
TRBV6-1	-	TRBD1	TRBJ1-1	CASSEQGQWINTEAFF	TGTGCCAGCAGTGAACAGGGACAGTGGATAAACACTGAAGCTTTCTTT
TRBV7-2	few	-	TRBJ2-7	CASSLQGYEQYF	TGTGCCAGCAGCTTACAGGGCTACGAGCAGTACTTC
TRBV19	-	-	TRBJ1-1	CASSRTHAGDTEAFF	TGTGCCAGTTCACGAACACACGCGGGGGACACTGAAGCTTTCTTT
TRBV27	-	-	TRBJ2-1	CASSLLAGHPYNEQFF	TGTGCCAGCAGTTTATTGGCGGGGCACCCCTACAATGAGCAGTTCTTC
TRBV2	-	-	TRBJ1-1	CASSQNTEAFF	TGTGCCAGCAGTCAGAACACTGAAGCTTTCTTT
TRBV19	-	-	TRBJ2-5	CASSISIQETQYF	TGTGCCAGTAGTATCTCTATACAAGAGACCCAGTACTTC
TRBV28	few	-	TRBJ1-2	CASSPPQSGDYGYTF	TGTGCCAGCAGTCCACCCCAATCAGGGGACTATGGCTACACCTTC
TRBV6-4	once	TRBD2	TRBJ2-7	CASSLERGSYEQYF	TGTGCCAGCAGTCTCGAGCGGGGTTCCTACGAGCAGTACTTC
TRBV4-3	-	TRBD1	TRBJ2-7	CASSQGMGQGIYEQYF	TGCGCCAGCAGCCAAGGAATGGGACAGGGGATATACGAGCAGTACTTC
TRBV7-2	-	-	TRBJ1-2	CASSLETGNYGYTF	TGTGCCAGCAGCTTAGAAACAGGGAACTATGGCTACACCTTC
TRBV19	few	TRBD2	TRBJ2-2	CASSIVGGVLGTGELFF	TGTGCCAGTAGTATAGTTGGGGGGGTATTGGGCACCGGGGAGCTGTTTTTT
TRBV6-1	-	-	TRBJ2-7	CASSSRYYEQYF	TGTGCCAGCAGTTCACGCTACTACGAGCAGTACTTC
TRBV7-9	few	TRBD2	TRBJ2-7	CASSLARTSGTGEQYF	TGTGCCAGCAGCTTAGCTCGGACTAGCGGGACGGGCGAGCAGTACTTC
TRBV4-3	-	-	TRBJ2-7	CASSQFSGGSYEQYF	TGCGCCAGCAGCCAATTTAGCGGAGGCTCCTACGAGCAGTACTTC
TRBV4-3	-	-	TRBJ2-3	CASSQVPIGGGKDTQYF	TGCGCCAGCAGCCAAGTCCCGATAGGGGGGGGGAAAGATACGCAGTATTTT
TRBV28	-	TRBD2	TRBJ2-7	CASSSGGYEQYF	TGTGCCAGCAGTTCCGGGGGGTACGAGCAGTACTTC
TRBV27	once	TRBD2	TRBJ2-3	CASSTRTSRTQYF	TGTGCCAGCAGTACGAGGACTAGCAGGACGCAGTATTTT
TRBV11-2	once	-	TRBJ2-3	CASSLVRGRTDTQYF	TGTGCCAGCAGCTTAGTAAGGGGAAGGACAGATACGCAGTATTTT
TRBV14	-	-	TRBJ2-7	CASSQDAGRGYYEQYF	TGTGCCAGCAGCCAAGACGCGGGTAGAGGATATTACGAGCAGTACTTC
TRBV29-1	-	-	TRBJ2-3	CSVAGGRGTDTQYF	TGCAGCGTTGCCGGGGGGCGAGGCACAGATACGCAGTATTTT
TRBV7-3	-	-	TRBJ1-1	CASSWSGGTEAFF	TGTGCCAGCAGCTGGTCGGGGGGGACTGAAGCTTTCTTT
TRBV7-6	-	-	TRBJ2-1	CASRPGTNNYNEQFF	TGTGCCAGCAGACCCGGGACAAATAATTACAATGAGCAGTTCTTC
TRBV5-4	few	-	TRBJ2-4	CASSYDLQGRISLQYF	TGTGCCAGCAGCTACGATCTACAGGGGAGGATTAGCCTTCAGTACTTC
TRBV27	-	-	TRBJ1-3	CASSKQGLGNTIYF	TGTGCCAGCAGTAAGCAGGGGCTTGGAAACACCATATATTTT
TRBV28	-	-	TRBJ1-1	CASSLLGGTEAFF	TGTGCCAGCAGTCTCCTGGGGGGCACTGAAGCTTTCTTT
TRBV14	-	TRBD2	TRBJ2-1	CASSQGASGSSQFF	TGTGCCAGCAGCCAAGGGGCTAGCGGGAGCTCGCAGTTCTTC
TRBV9	-	-	TRBJ1-5	CASSSGTTPNQPQHF	TGTGCCAGCAGCTCCGGGACAACCCCCAATCAGCCCCAGCATTTT
TRBV9	-	TRBD2	TRBJ2-7	CASSLGLAGEQYF	TGTGCCAGCAGCCTGGGACTAGCGGGCGAGCAGTACTTC
TRBV6-6	-	TRBD1	TRBJ1-1	CASTPGTGILNTEAFF	TGTGCCAGCACCCCCGGGACAGGGATATTGAACACTGAAGCTTTCTTT
TRBV28	-	TRBD1	TRBJ1-5	CASSPGTGYNQPQHF	TGTGCCAGCAGTCCCGGGACAGGGTACAATCAGCCCCAGCATTTT
TRBV18	-	-	TRBJ2-7	CASSPPLTALQEQYF	TGTGCCAGCTCACCACCGTTGACAGCCCTACAGGAGCAGTACTTC
TRBV5-1	-	-	TRBJ2-3	CASSSTGRTDTQYF	TGCGCCAGCAGCTCTACAGGGCGCACAGATACGCAGTATTTT
TRBV5-1	-	-	TRBJ1-2	CASSPWDISNYGYTF	TGCGCCAGCAGCCCCTGGGACATTTCTAACTATGGCTACACCTTC
TRBV7-2	-	TRBD1	TRBJ1-1	CASSLYRGSREAFF	TGTGCCAGCAGCCTCTACAGGGGGAGTAGGGAAGCTTTCTTT